This TCR beta chain came from a study of OX40 agonist ivuxolimab in advanced cancers. Study-level background: The patients received ivuxolimab by intravenous route every 2 weeks at 0.01 to 10 mg/kg.

Judged by abundance, this clone is medium-sized. The CDR3 runs 14 residues. Trimming shortened V by 4 bases and J by 2 bases, and 11 bases separated the two germline ends. Germline values: CDR1 GTSNPN, CDR2 SVGIG (reference sequence). Patients were ruled out by autoimmune disease history or systemic immunosuppression. Using immunoSEQ multiplex PCR, the repertoire was profiled, and TCRdb retains in-frame clones only, with some absent. The sample consists of fewer than 40,000 clones, 84% of them appearing once. This clonotype originated in an adult with an advanced solid tumor such as melanoma, head and neck, liver or kidney cancer. The rearrangement links TRBV30 to TRBJ2-2, with D unclear. This sample comprised CD4+ or CD8+ T cells sorted from blood, obtained in a trial of the OX40 agonist ivuxolimab. CDR3 in DNA: TGTGCCTGGACTACGGGCCTTAACACCGGGGAGCTGTTTTTT. Amino acids: CAWTTGLNTGELFF. Together with reference TRBV30 and TRBJ2-2, the CDR3 gives the full variable domain: SQTIHQWPATLVQPVGSPLSLECTVEGTSNPNLYWYRQAAGRGLQLLFYSVGIGQISSEVPQNLSASRPQDRQFILSSKKLLLSDSGFYLCAWTTGLNTGELFFGEGSRLTVL.